The sequence of this T cell receptor beta chain was determined in a study of blood T cell repertoires in COVID-19. Study-wide background: Material from acute and convalescent COVID-19 was sourced from the United States, Italy and Spain.

Authors' methods: Amplified reference gene primers provided the basis for estimating nucleated cell counts. The method was immunoSEQ multiplex PCR; TCRdb's version includes in-frame clones alone and lacks a portion of them. V and J calls plus clone size are reproduced from that table; the DNA served to infer D and trimming. Here the sample spans roughly 350,000 clones, approximately 92% being singletons. Clinical history as reported by participants underpinned cohort assignment. Cohort 3 recovered donors had two negative PCRs, clearance, or symptom resolution. Material for sequencing was PBMCs or T cells enriched from blood (not recorded which). This TCR derives from a woman aged 25 to 45 who had recovered from COVID-19.

CDR3 region: CASSKGQTYEQYF. DNA for the CDR3: TGTGCCAGTAGTAAGGGGCAAACCTACGAGCAGTACTTC. The chain couples TRBV19 to TRBJ2-7; tentative D call: TRBD1 (5 bases). Trimming cost V 4 bases and J 2 bases, with 9 bases left between them. Germline V CDR1 and CDR2: LNHDA, SQIVND (reference sequence). This CDR3 contains 13 residues.